Reported below is one TCR beta chain. The record originates from a study of blood T cell repertoires in COVID-19. Whole-study context: Acute and convalescent COVID-19 specimens originated in the United States, Italy and Spain. The cDNA or gDNA used as material had been derived from T cells, B-cell-depleted T cells, or PBMCs.

During active infection, Seattle patients enrolled and were then monitored through disease. In the study's own analysis: By means of reference gene primer amplification, nucleated cell counts were estimated. Produced via immunoSEQ multiplex PCR; TCRdb's table is partial and in-frame only. That table gives V, J and clone size, and the DNA gave D and trimming. The sample contains about 300,000 clones, just under 90% of which appear only once. V was pared by 5 bases and J by 6 bases, with 8 bases between. This CDR3 spans 13 amino acids. What was sequenced was peripheral blood. J is TRBJ1-6 and V is TRBV12-3 or TRBV12-4, with D perhaps matching TRBD1 (6 bases). The sequence derives from a woman younger than 45 with COVID-19, enrolled during active disease. The CDR3 loop is CASSTGFNSPLHF. For the CDR3, the DNA is TGTGCCAGCAGTACAGGGTTTAATTCACCCCTCCACTTT.